This TCR beta chain was recovered during a study of T cell repertoires in cytomegalovirus infection. Many counts were recorded for this clonotype. The CDR3 runs 12 residues. V gave up 11 bases and J gave up 3 bases, with 13 bases separating them. The germline CDR1 and CDR2 sequences are SGHTA and FQGNSA. TCRdb used MiXCR to reprocess the reads, holding one entry per CDR3 protein. The data show under 250,000 distinct CDR3 sequences, around 6.4% seen once. This sequence joins TRBV7-2 and TRBJ1-2; D call uncertain. Sequencing was carried out using PBMCs. This TCR was recovered from a human donor in good health (CMV status not recorded). Some clones in this sample may be carry-over from other donors' samples. CDR3: CAGSTVYYGYTF. The DNA of the CDR3 is TGTGCCGGCTCTACAGTCTACTATGGCTACACCTTC. The complete variable domain, with remaining parts taken from reference TRBV7-2 and TRBJ1-2, reads GAGVSQSPSNKVTEKGKDVELRCDPISGHTALYWYRQSLGQGLEFLIYFQGNSAPDKSGLPSDRFSAERTGGSVSTLTIQRTQQEDSAVYLCAGSTVYYGYTFGSGTRLTVV.